Listed here are 6 T cell receptor beta chains from one sample, sequenced in a study of T-cell reconstitution after alpha-beta-depleted transplantation in children. Library preparation (for TCRbeta) was performed with unique molecular identifiers. TCRdb reprocessed the PCR reads with MiXCR, giving one entry per CDR3 protein. The repertoire holds about 500,000 distinct CDR3 sequences, with 32% as singletons. The material was PBMCs from the stem cell graft donor, obtained from the stem cell graft. These TCRs come from a human donor who donated a stem cell graft to a child with aplastic anemia.

This chain uses TRBV4-3 with TRBJ2-3; 9 bases map to TRBD2. CDR1 is LGHNA, CDR2 YSLEER, per germline. The length of the CDR3 is 19 residues. Trimming cost V 0 bases and J 3 bases; bases outside gene matches: 13. This chain's CDR3 is CASSQDAGSGRVTTDTQYF. CDR3 DNA: TGCGCCAGCAGCCAAGATGCTGGTAGCGGGAGAGTTACGACAGATACGCAGTATTTT.

This clonotype showed up just a few times. The rearrangement joins TRBV11-2 to TRBJ1-1, with TRBD1 matching 7 bases. V lost 1 base to trimming and J lost 0 bases; unmatched junction nucleotides: 5. Germline V gene data show CDR1 as SGHAT and CDR2 as FQNNGV. This CDR3 spans 16 amino acids. CDR3 DNA: TGTGCCAGCAGCTTAGGGGGGACAGTTATGAACACTGAAGCTTTCTTT. It encodes CASSLGGTVMNTEAFF.

There are a few counts of this clonotype. The chain is built from TRBV24-1 and TRBJ2-1; D remains unclear. This CDR3 comprises 18 residues. Trimming shortened V by 0 bases and J by 0 bases, and 14 bases separated the two germline ends. CDR1 and CDR2 from the germline V gene are KGHDR and SFDVKD. The CDR3 protein is CATSDLWADGSSYNEQFF. The CDR3 DNA follows: TGTGCCACCAGTGATTTGTGGGCGGACGGAAGCTCCTACAATGAGCAGTTCTTC.

The V and J genes are TRBV7-2 and TRBJ1-1; D remains ambiguous. CDR1 and CDR2 (germline): SGHTA, FQGNSA. V was pared by 1 base and J by 0 bases, with 6 bases between. CDR3 length: 14 residues. CDR3 region: CASSLVRVNTEAFF. CDR3 bases: TGTGCCAGCAGCTTAGTAAGGGTGAACACTGAAGCTTTCTTT.

This chain connects TRBV11-2 to TRBJ2-7, with 9 bases that match TRBD2. In germline, CDR1 is SGHAT, CDR2 FQNNGV. V lost 2 bases to trimming and J lost 3 bases; unmatched junction nucleotides: 5. The CDR3 consists of 15 residues. CDR3: CASSLSTSGSYEQYV. CDR3 DNA sequence: TGTGCCAGCAGCTTATCGACTAGCGGAAGCTACGAGCAGTACGTC.

This clonotype has just a few counts. The V call is TRBV5-6, the J call TRBJ2-5; no clear D. This CDR3 comprises 14 residues. Trimming removed 0 bases from V and 5 bases from J, with 11 bases in between. Germline CDR1 and CDR2: SGHDT and YYEEEE. CDR3 nucleotide sequence: TGTGCCAGCAGCTTGGGACCCCAGTCGGAGACCCAGTACTTC. This encodes CASSLGPQSETQYF.